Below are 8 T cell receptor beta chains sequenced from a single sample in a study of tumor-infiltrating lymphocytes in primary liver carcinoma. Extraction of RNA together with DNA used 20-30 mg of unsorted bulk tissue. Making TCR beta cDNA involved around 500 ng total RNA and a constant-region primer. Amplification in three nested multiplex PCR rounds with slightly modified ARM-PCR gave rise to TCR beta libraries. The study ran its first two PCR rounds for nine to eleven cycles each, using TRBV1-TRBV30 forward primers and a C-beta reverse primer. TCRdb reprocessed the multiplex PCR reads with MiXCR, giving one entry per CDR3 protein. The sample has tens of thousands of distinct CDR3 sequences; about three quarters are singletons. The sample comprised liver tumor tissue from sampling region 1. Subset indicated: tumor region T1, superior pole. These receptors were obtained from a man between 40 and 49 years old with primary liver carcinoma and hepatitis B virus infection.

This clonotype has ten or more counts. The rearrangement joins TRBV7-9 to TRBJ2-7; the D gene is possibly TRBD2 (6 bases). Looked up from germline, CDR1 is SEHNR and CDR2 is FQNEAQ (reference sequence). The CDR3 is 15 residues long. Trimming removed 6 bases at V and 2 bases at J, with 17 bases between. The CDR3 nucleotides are TGTGCCAGCAGTAGAGCAGCGGGTGGGACCTACGAGCAGTACTTC. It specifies CASSRAAGGTYEQYF. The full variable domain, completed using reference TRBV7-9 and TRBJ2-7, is DTGVSQNPRHKITKRGQNVTFRCDPISEHNRLYWYRQTLGQGPEFLTYFQNEAQLEKSRLLSDRFSAERPKGSFSTLEIQRTEQGDSAMYLCASSRAAGGTYEQYFGPGTRLTVT.

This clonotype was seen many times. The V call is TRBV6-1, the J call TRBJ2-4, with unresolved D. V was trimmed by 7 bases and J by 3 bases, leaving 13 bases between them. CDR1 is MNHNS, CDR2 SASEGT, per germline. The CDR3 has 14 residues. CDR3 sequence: CASTEGIVKNIQYF. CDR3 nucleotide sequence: TGTGCCAGCACGGAAGGGATCGTCAAAAACATTCAGTACTTC.

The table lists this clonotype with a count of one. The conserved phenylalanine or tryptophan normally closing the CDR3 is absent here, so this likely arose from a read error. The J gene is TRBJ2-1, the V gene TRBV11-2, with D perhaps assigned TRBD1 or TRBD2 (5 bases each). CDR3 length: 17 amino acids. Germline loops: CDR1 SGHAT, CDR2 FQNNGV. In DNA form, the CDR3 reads TGTGCCAGCAGCTTGGGGACCGTAGGGAGCTCCTACATTGAGCAGTTCCTC. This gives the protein CASSLGTVGSSYIEQFL.

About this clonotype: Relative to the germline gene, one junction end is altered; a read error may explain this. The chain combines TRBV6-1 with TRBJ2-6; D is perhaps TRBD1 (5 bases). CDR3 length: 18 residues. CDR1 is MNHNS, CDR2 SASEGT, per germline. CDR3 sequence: CANSEARTEWSGANVLTF. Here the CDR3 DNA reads TGTGCCAACAGTGAAGCTAGGACGGAGTGGTCTGGGGCCAACGTCCTAACTTTC.

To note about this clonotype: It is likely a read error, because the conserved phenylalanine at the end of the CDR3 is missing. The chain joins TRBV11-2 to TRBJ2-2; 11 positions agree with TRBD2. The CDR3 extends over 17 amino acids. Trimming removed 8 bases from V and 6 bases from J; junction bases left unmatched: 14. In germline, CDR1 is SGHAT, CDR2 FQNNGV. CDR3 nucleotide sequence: TGTGCCAGCGGCGCGGGACTAGCGGTCACCCCGGCCGGGGAGCTGTTTTGT. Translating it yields CASGAGLAVTPAGELFC.

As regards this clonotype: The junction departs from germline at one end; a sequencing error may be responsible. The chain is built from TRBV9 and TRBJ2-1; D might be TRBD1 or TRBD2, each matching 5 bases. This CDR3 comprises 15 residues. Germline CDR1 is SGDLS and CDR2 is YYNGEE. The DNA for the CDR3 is TGTGCCAGCAGCACCCGGGACCCCACGTACAATGAGCGGTTCTTC. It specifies CASSTRDPTYNERFF.

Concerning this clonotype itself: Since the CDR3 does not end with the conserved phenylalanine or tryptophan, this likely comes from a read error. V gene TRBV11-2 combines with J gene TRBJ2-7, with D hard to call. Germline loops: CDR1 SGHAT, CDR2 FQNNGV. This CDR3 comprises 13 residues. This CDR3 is CVSSLERRVEQYC. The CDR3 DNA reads TGTGTCAGCAGCTTAGAAAGGCGCGTCGAGCAGTACTGC.

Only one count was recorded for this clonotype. DNA of the CDR3: TGCGCCAGCAGCTCACCCTCGAGGGGGGTACGCGAAAAACTGTTTTTT. Translated, it gives CASSSPSRGVREKLFF. This chain links TRBV4-1 with TRBJ1-4; TRBD1 is a possible D gene (6 bases). The CDR3 spans 16 residues. Germline CDR1 reads MGHRA; CDR2 reads YSYEKL. V was trimmed by 5 bases and J by 8 bases, leaving 21 bases between them.